These 19 T cell receptor beta chains were sequenced from one sample in a study of response to subunit inactivated influenza vaccine. TCRdb reprocessed the RT-PCR reads via MiXCR and lists one record per CDR3 protein. The data show 550,000 to 650,000 distinct CDR3 sequences, roughly 12% seen once. The specimen was PBMCs from blood, collected on the day of vaccination. These receptor sequences come from a man aged 50 to 60 who received an inactivated influenza vaccine.

The rearrangement links TRBV4-1 to TRBJ1-1; D remains ambiguous. CDR1 and CDR2 from the germline V gene are MGHRA and YSYEKL. V lost 0 bases, J lost 6 bases, and 14 bases lay in between. The CDR3 is 15 residues long. This CDR3 is CASSQDLGVKPEAFF. CDR3 nucleotide sequence: TGCGCCAGCAGCCAAGATCTCGGTGTTAAACCTGAAGCTTTCTTT.

The sample holds a few counts of this clonotype. The chain has TRBV20-1 and TRBJ1-2, with D possibly being TRBD1 (6 bases). V lost 6 bases and J lost 3, with 20 bases in between. Germline loops: CDR1 DFQATT, CDR2 SNEGSKA (reference sequence). This CDR3 region has 15 residues. The CDR3 DNA sequence: TGCAGTGCCCCTATCTCGTCAGGGACACACTATGGCTACACCTTC. Translation: CSAPISSGTHYGYTF.

This clonotype was observed a few times. The V gene is TRBV6-5, the J gene TRBJ1-4; D is ambiguous. Per the germline V gene, CDR1 is MNHEY and CDR2 is SVGAGI. V gave up 2 bases and J gave up 7 bases, with 14 bases separating them. The CDR3 is 15 residues long. The DNA for the CDR3 is TGTGCCAGCAGTTACCAAAGGGTATCGGGTGAAAAACTGTTTTTT. Amino acid sequence: CASSYQRVSGEKLFF.

This clonotype has more than one count but fewer than ten. V gene TRBV20-1 combines with J gene TRBJ2-1, with 8 bases identical to TRBD2. The germline CDR1 and CDR2 sequences are DFQATT and SNEGSKA (reference sequence). The length of the CDR3 is 15 residues. Germline trimming cut 3 bases from V and 3 bases from J; bases unmatched to any gene: 7. In nucleotides, the CDR3 is TGCAGTGCTAGGGCCACAAGCGGGAGCTACAATGAGCAGTTCTTC. Its translation: CSARATSGSYNEQFF.

This clonotype was detected ten times or more. The chain recombines TRBV5-1 with TRBJ2-1; possible D gene TRBD1, 6 bases. The germline V gene encodes CDR1 SGHRS and CDR2 YFSETQ. The CDR3 loop spans 16 amino acids. Trimming removed 4 bases from V and 9 bases from J, with 23 bases in between. The chain's CDR3 is CASSPGTKSGASEQFF. The CDR3 DNA follows: TGCGCCAGCAGCCCCGGGACAAAAAGTGGGGCAAGTGAGCAGTTCTTC. Based on the CDR3 plus reference TRBV5-1 and TRBJ2-1, the full variable domain is KAGVTQTPRYLIKTRGQQVTLSCSPISGHRSVSWYQQTPGQGLQFLFEYFSETQRNKGNFPGRFSGRQFSNSRSEMNVSTLELGDSALYLCASSPGTKSGASEQFFGPGTRLTVL.

This clonotype was observed a few times. This sequence joins TRBV29-1 and TRBJ1-2; D is ambiguous. The V and J ends lost 4 bases and 8 bases respectively, with 14 bases between them. The length of the CDR3 is 12 residues. CDR1 SQVTM and CDR2 ANQGSEA come from the germline V gene. CDR3 coding DNA: TGCAGCGTTGGAAGCCTCGGCGAGGGCTACACCTTC. It is translated as CSVGSLGEGYTF. Together with reference TRBV29-1 and TRBJ1-2, the CDR3 gives the full variable domain: SAVISQKPSRDICQRGTSLTIQCQVDSQVTMMFWYRQQPGQSLTLIATANQGSEATYESGFVIDKFPISRPNLTFSTLTVSNMSPEDSSIYLCSVGSLGEGYTFGSGTRLTVV.

This clonotype came up many times. This rearrangement joins TRBV4-3 to TRBJ2-1; no reliable D call. The CDR3 contains 14 residues. Germline V gene lookup returns CDR1 LGHNA and CDR2 YSLEER. V was shortened by 0 bases and J by 10 bases, with 13 bases between the two germline ends. CDR3 nucleotide sequence: TGCGCCAGCAGCCAAGATTCCAGCCCGACCGAGCAGTTCTTC. The encoded protein is CASSQDSSPTEQFF.

J is TRBJ2-7 and V is TRBV25-1; 10 bases are shared with TRBD2. Germline CDR1 reads MGHDK; CDR2 reads SYGVNS. The junction had 23 bases not matched to a gene; V was cut back by 0 bases and J by 3 bases. The CDR3 is 22 residues long. CDR3 sequence reads: CASSEYGSLWLAGAQQNYEQYF. In DNA form, the CDR3 reads TGTGCCAGCAGTGAATATGGTTCTTTGTGGCTAGCGGGAGCCCAACAGAACTACGAGCAGTACTTC.

This clonotype was found a few times. V usage is TRBV7-8 and J usage is TRBJ2-1, with TRBD2 matching 9 bases. The CDR3 is made up of 18 amino acids. Germline-derived CDR1 and CDR2 are SGHVS and FQNEAQ. V lost 0 bases, J lost 6 bases, and 12 bases stayed unmatched. CDR3 DNA: TGTGCCAGCAGCTTAGCGGGGGGAACAGCGGGAGGAGGCAATGAGCAGTTCTTC. This translates into CASSLAGGTAGGGNEQFF.

There are a few counts of this clonotype. The chain links TRBV4-3 to TRBJ2-1, with D possibly being TRBD1 (6 bases). Germline CDR1 reads LGHNA; CDR2 reads YSLEER. The germline V and J ends were trimmed by 2 bases and 6 bases, with 20 bases remaining between them. This CDR3 region has 17 residues. CDR3: CASSQHPRGKPGNEQFF. The CDR3 DNA reads TGCGCCAGCAGCCAACACCCGAGGGGGAAACCGGGCAATGAGCAGTTCTTC.

This clonotype appeared many times. J is TRBJ1-5 and V is TRBV20-1; no definite D call. Trimming took 0 bases from V and 6 from J, leaving 18 bases between them. Germline V gene lookup returns CDR1 DFQATT and CDR2 SNEGSKA (reference sequence). This CDR3 comprises 16 residues. The CDR3 DNA reads as TGCAGTGCTAGAGACTCGGGCCCGCAGGCGGGTCAGCCCCAGCATTTT. It is translated as CSARDSGPQAGQPQHF.

V gene TRBV15 combines with J gene TRBJ2-7, with TRBD1 identical over 7 bases. Germline V gives CDR1 LNHNV, CDR2 YYDKDF (reference sequence). The CDR3 totals 15 residues. V shed 2 bases and J 3 bases; nucleotides not matched to a gene: 7. This chain's CDR3 is CATSRSRGQLYEQYF. CDR3 in DNA: TGTGCCACCAGCAGATCAAGGGGGCAGCTCTACGAGCAGTACTTC.

This clonotype showed up just a few times. The rearrangement joins TRBV5-1 to TRBJ1-6; D not resolved. Germline V gene sequence: CDR1 SGHRS, CDR2 YFSETQ. V was cut by 0 bases and J by 9 bases, with 16 bases left in between. This CDR3 contains 16 residues. This CDR3 is CASSLELTARGSPLHF. The DNA of the CDR3 is TGCGCCAGCAGCTTGGAACTAACAGCGCGGGGTTCACCCCTCCACTTT. Full variable domain (rest looked up from reference TRBV5-1 and TRBJ1-6): KAGVTQTPRYLIKTRGQQVTLSCSPISGHRSVSWYQQTPGQGLQFLFEYFSETQRNKGNFPGRFSGRQFSNSRSEMNVSTLELGDSALYLCASSLELTARGSPLHFGNGTRLTVT.

The DNA of the CDR3 is TGTGCCAGCAAGCCGGGACAGGGGAGTTCCTACGAGCAGTACTTC. Protein product: CASKPGQGSSYEQYF. The chain combines TRBV6-1 with TRBJ2-7, with 10 bases lining up with TRBD1. The CDR3 has 15 residues. Germline CDR1 reads MNHNS; CDR2 reads SASEGT. After removal of 7 bases from V and 1 base from J, the junction contained 7 bases not matched to a gene.

This clonotype was recorded many times. V usage is TRBV29-1 and J usage is TRBJ2-7; 8 nucleotides line up with TRBD2. CDR3 size: 15 residues. The J segment lost 3 bases and the V segment lost 1 base, leaving 8 bases of the junction unmatched. The germline V gene encodes CDR1 SQVTM and CDR2 ANQGSEA. DNA for the CDR3: TGCAGCGTTGAAGGTACAACTAGCGGACTCTACGAGCAGTACTTC. Protein product: CSVEGTTSGLYEQYF.

The gene calls are TRBV7-9 and TRBJ1-6; no clear D gene. In germline, CDR1 is SEHNR, CDR2 FQNEAQ (reference sequence). The V end was cut by 1 base, the J end by 7 bases, with 8 bases between. CDR3 length: 14 residues. CDR3 DNA: TGTGCCAGCAGCTTAGAAGGGAAGAATTCACCCCTCCACTTT. Amino acid sequence: CASSLEGKNSPLHF.

The chain links TRBV7-9 to TRBJ2-5; no firm D call. Deletions cut 5 bases from V and 1 base from J, with 11 bases between. The CDR3 runs to 14 residues. Germline-derived CDR1 and CDR2 are SEHNR and FQNEAQ (reference sequence). In nucleotides, the CDR3 is TGTGCCAGCAGCCCCGGCCACCCCCAAGAGACCCAGTACTTC. Protein product: CASSPGHPQETQYF.

This clonotype appeared a few times. The chain joins TRBV7-9 to TRBJ2-1, with D possibly TRBD2 on 6 matching bases. The CDR3 loop spans 13 amino acids. Deletions cut 1 base from V and 10 bases from J, with 11 bases between. The germline CDR1 and CDR2 sequences are SEHNR and FQNEAQ (reference sequence). Here the CDR3 reads CASSLGDGGEQFF. DNA for the CDR3: TGTGCCAGCAGCTTAGGCGATGGGGGGGAGCAGTTCTTC.

This clonotype occurred a few times. The rearrangement uses TRBV5-6 and TRBJ2-7; D possibly uses TRBD1 or TRBD2 (5 bases each). The CDR3 totals 14 residues. Per the germline V gene, CDR1 is SGHDT and CDR2 is YYEEEE. Trimming cost V 6 bases and J 3 bases, with 16 bases left between them. CDR3 region: CASTSSGRSYEQYF. CDR3 DNA sequence: TGTGCCAGCACCTCATCGGGACGGAGCTACGAGCAGTACTTC.